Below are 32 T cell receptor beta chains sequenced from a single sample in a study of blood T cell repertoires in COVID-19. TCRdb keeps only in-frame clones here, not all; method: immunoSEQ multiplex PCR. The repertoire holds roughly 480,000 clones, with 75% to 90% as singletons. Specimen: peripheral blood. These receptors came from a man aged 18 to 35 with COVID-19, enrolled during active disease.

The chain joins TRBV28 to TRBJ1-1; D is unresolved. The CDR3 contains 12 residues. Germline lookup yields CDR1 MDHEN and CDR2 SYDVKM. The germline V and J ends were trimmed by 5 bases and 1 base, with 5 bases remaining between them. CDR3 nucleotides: TGTGCCAGCAGTCGTAGGAACACTGAAGCTTTCTTT. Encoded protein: CASSRRNTEAFF.

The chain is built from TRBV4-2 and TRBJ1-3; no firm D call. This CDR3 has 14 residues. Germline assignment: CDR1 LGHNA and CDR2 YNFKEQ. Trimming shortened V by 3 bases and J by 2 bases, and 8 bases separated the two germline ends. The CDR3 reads CASSHPVAGNTIYF. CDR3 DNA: TGTGCCAGCAGCCACCCGGTGGCTGGAAACACCATATATTTT.

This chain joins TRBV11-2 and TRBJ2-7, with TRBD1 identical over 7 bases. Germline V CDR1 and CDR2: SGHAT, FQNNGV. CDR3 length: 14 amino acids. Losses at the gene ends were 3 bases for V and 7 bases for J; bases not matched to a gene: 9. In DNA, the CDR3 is TGTGCCAGCAGCTTTGGACAGGCCCGGAGGGAGCAGTACTTC. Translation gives CASSFGQARREQYF.

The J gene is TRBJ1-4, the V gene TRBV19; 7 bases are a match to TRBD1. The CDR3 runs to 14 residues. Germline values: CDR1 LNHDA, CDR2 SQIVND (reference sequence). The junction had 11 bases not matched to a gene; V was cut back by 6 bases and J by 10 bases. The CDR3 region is CASRGGTALPKLFF. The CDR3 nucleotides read TGTGCCAGTAGGGGCGGGACAGCCCTCCCAAAACTGTTTTTT.

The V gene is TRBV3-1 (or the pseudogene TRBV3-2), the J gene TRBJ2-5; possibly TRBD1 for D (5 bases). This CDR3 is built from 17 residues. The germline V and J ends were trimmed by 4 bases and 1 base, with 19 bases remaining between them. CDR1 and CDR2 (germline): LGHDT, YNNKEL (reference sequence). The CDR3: CASSRRGPGRPQETQYF. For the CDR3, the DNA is TGTGCCAGCAGCCGAAGGGGCCCTGGGCGGCCCCAAGAGACCCAGTACTTC.

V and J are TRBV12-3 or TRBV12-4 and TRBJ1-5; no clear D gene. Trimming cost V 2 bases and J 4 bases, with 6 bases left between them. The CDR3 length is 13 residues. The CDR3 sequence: CASSLNENQPQHF. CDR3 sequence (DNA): TGTGCCAGCAGTTTAAATGAGAATCAGCCCCAGCATTTT.

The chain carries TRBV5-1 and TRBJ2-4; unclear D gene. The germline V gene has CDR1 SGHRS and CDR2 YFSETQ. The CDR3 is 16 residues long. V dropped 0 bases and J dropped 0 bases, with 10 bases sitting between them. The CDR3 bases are TGCGCCAGCAGCTTGGGTTTGGCCATAGCCAAAAACATTCAGTACTTC. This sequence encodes CASSLGLAIAKNIQYF. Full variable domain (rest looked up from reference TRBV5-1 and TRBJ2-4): KAGVTQTPRYLIKTRGQQVTLSCSPISGHRSVSWYQQTPGQGLQFLFEYFSETQRNKGNFPGRFSGRQFSNSRSEMNVSTLELGDSALYLCASSLGLAIAKNIQYFGAGTRLSVL.

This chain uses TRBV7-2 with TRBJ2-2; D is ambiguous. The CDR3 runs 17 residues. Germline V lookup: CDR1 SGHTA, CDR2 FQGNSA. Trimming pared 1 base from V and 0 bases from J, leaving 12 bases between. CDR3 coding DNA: TGTGCCAGCAGCTTAGGTGCTGTGGGCGCGAACACCGGGGAGCTGTTTTTT. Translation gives CASSLGAVGANTGELFF.

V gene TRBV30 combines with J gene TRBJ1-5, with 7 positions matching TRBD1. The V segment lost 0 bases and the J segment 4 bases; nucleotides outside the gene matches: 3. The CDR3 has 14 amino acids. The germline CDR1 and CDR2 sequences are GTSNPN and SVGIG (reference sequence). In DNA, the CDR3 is TGTGCCTGGAGTGTCTTACAGGGGAATCAGCCCCAGCATTTT. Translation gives CAWSVLQGNQPQHF.

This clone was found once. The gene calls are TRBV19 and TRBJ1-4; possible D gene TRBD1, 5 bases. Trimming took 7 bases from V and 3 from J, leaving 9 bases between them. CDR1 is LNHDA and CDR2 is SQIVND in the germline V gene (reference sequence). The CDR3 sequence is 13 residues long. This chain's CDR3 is CASKGQPNEKLFF. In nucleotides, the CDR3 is TGTGCCAGTAAGGGGCAGCCTAATGAAAAACTGTTTTTT. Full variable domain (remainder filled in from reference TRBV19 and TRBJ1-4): DGGITQSPKYLFRKEGQNVTLSCEQNLNHDAMYWYRQDPGQGLRLIYYSQIVNDFQKGDIAEGYSVSREKKESFPLTVTSAQKNPTAFYLCASKGQPNEKLFFGSGTQLSVL.

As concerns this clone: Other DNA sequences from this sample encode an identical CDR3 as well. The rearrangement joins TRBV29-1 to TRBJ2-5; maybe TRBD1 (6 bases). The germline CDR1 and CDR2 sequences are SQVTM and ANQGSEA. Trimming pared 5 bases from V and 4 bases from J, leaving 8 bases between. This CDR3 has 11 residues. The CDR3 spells CSVRTAETQYF. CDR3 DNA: TGCAGCGTTAGGACAGCAGAGACCCAGTACTTC.

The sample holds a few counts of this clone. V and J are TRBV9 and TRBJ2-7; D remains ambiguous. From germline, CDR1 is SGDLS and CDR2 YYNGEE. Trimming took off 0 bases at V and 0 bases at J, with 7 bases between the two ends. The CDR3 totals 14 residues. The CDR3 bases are TGTGCCAGCAGCGTAGATCTCGTCTCCTACGAGCAGTACTTC. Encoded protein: CASSVDLVSYEQYF.

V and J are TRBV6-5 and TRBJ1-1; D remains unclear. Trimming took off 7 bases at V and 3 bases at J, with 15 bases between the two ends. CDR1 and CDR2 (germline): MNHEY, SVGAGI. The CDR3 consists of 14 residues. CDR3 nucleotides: TGTGCCAGCACCCCGGCTGACTTTTACACTGAAGCTTTCTTT. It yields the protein CASTPADFYTEAFF.

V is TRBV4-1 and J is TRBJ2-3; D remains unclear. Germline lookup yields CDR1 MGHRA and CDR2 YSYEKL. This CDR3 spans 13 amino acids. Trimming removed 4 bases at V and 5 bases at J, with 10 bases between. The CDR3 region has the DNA TGCGCCAGCAGCCGAAGTAGCCAAGATACGCAGTATTTT. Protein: CASSRSSQDTQYF.

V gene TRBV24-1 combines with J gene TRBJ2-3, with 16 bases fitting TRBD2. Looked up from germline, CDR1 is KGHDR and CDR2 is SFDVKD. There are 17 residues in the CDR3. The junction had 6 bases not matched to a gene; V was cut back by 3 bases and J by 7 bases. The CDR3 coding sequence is TGTGCCACCAGTGATCCCGGGACTAGCGGGAGGGCAAATACGCAGTATTTT. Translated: CATSDPGTSGRANTQYF.

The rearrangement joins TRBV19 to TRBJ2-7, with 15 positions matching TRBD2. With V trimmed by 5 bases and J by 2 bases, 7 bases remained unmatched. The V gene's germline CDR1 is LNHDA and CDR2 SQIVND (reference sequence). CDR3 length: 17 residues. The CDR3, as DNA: TGTGCCAGTAGTCTCGGGACTAGCGGGGGGATAACCTACGAGCAGTACTTC. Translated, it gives CASSLGTSGGITYEQYF.

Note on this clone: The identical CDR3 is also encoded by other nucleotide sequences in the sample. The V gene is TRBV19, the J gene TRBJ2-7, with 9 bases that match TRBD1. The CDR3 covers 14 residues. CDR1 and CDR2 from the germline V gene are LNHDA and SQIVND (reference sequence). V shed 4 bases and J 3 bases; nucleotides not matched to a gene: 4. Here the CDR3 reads CASSSPGQGYEQYF. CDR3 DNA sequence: TGTGCCAGTAGTAGCCCGGGACAGGGCTACGAGCAGTACTTC.

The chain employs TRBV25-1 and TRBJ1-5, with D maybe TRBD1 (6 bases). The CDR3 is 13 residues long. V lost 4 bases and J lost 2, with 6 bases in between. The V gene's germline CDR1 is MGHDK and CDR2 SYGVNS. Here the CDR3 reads CASSAGGNQPQHF. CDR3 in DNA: TGTGCCAGCAGTGCAGGGGGCAATCAGCCCCAGCATTTT.

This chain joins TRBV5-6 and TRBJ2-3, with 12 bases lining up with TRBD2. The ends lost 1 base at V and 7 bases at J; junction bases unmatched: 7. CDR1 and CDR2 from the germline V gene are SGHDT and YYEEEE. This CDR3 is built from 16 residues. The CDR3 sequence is CASSLRWTSGANTQYF. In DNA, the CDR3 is TGTGCCAGCAGCTTGAGGTGGACTAGCGGGGCGAATACGCAGTATTTT.

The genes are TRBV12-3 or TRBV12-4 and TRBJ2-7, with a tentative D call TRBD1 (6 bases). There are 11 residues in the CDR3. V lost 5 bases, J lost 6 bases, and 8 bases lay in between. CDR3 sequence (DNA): TGTGCCAGCAGTCAGGACAGCGAGCAGTACTTC. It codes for CASSQDSEQYF.

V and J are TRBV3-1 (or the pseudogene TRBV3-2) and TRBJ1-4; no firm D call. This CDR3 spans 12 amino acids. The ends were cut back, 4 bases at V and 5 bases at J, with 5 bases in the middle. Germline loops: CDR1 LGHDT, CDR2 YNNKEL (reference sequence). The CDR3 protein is CASSLRNEKLFF. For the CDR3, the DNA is TGTGCCAGCAGCCTTAGAAATGAAAAACTGTTTTTT.

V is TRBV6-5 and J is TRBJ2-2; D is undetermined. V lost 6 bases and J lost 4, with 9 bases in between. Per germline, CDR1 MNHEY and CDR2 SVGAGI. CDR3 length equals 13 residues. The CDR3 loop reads CASSEAFTGELFF. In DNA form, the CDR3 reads TGTGCCAGCAGCGAGGCCTTCACCGGGGAGCTGTTTTTT.

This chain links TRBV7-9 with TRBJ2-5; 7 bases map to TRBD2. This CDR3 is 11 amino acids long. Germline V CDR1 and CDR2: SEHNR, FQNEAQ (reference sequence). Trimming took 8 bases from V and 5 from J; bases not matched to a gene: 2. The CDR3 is CASGEGETQYF. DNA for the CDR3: TGTGCCAGCGGGGAGGGGGAGACCCAGTACTTC.

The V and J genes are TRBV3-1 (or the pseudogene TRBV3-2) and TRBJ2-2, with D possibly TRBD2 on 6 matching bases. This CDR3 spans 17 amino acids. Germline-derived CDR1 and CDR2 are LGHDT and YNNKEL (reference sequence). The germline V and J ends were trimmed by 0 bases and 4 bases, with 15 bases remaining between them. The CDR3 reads CASSQDWGGVTTGELFF. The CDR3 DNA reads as TGTGCCAGCAGCCAAGATTGGGGCGGGGTAACCACCGGGGAGCTGTTTTTT.

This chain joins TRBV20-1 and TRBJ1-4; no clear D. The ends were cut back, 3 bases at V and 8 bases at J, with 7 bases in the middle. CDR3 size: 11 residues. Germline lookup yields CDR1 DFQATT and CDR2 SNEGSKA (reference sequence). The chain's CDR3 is CSARSEEKLFF. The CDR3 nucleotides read TGCAGTGCTAGGTCCGAGGAAAAACTGTTTTTT.

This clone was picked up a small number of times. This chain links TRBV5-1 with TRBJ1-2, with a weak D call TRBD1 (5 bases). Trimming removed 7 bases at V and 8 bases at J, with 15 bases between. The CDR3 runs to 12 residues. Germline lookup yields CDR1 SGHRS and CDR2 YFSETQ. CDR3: CASRGGEGGYTF. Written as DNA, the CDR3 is TGCGCCAGCCGAGGAGGGGAAGGCGGCTACACCTTC.

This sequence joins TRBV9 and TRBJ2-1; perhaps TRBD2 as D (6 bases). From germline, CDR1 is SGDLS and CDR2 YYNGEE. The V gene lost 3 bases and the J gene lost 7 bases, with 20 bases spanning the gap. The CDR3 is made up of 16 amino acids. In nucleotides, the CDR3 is TGTGCCAGCAGCGCCCGGGGGAGGAGGGAGAATAATGAGCAGTTCTTC. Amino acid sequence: CASSARGRRENNEQFF.

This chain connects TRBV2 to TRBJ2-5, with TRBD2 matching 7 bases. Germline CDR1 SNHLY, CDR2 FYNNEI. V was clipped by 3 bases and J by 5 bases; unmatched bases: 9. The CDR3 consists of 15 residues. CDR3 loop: CASSDLVGGVETQYF. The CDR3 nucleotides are TGTGCCAGCAGTGACCTAGTGGGAGGGGTGGAGACCCAGTACTTC. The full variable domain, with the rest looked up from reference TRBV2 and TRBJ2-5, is EPEVTQTPSHQVTQMGQEVILRCVPISNHLYFYWYRQILGQKVEFLVSFYNNEISEKSEIFDDQFSVERPDGSNFTLKIRSTKLEDSAMYFCASSDLVGGVETQYFGPGTRLLVL.

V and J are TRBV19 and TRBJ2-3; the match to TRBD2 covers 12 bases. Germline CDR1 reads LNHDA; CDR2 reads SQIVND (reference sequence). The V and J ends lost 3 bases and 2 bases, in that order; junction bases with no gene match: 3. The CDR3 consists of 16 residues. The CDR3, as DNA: TGTGCCAGTAGTATTAGGACTAGCGGGAACACAGATACGCAGTATTTT. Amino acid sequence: CASSIRTSGNTDTQYF.

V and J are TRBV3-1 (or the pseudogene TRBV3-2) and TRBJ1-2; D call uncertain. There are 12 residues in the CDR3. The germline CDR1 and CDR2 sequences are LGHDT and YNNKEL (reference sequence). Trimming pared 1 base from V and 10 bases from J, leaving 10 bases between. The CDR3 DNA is TGTGCCAGCAGCCAAGCCCTCGAGGTCTACACCTTC. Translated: CASSQALEVYTF.

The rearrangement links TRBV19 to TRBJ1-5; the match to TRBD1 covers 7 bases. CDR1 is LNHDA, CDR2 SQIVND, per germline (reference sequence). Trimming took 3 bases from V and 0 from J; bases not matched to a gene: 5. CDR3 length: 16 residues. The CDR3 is CASSIMTGYSNQPQHF. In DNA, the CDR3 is TGTGCCAGTAGTATCATGACAGGGTATAGCAATCAGCCCCAGCATTTT.

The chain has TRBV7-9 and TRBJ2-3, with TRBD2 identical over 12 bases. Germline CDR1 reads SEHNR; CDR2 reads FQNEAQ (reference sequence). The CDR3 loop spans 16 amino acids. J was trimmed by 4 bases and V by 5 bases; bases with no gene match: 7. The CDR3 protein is CASSKRTSGVPDTQYF. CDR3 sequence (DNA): TGTGCCAGCAGCAAACGGACTAGCGGGGTCCCAGATACGCAGTATTTT.